This T cell receptor beta chain derives from a study of T cell repertoires in cytomegalovirus infection (dated by TCRdb to between 2019 and 2020). Turning to the overall study: Peptide stimulations targeted recently identified HLA-C-restricted CMV epitopes, whose presentation resists viral immunomodulation, together with well-studied HLA-B-restricted epitopes. Because public TCR beta signatures pointed to carriage of CMV infection together with the matching HLA type, the HLA type of each donor mattered for the analysis.

Sequencing relied on an Illumina HiSeq 1500. TCRdb trimmed the raw reads at Q25, called clones with MiXCR and kept productive beta chains. Records with the same CDR3 protein are collapsed into one entry carrying the most frequent genes and DNA. This sample comprises 700,000 to 850,000 distinct CDR3 sequences, 32% of them detected only once. Clones ranked in the top ten supply around 12% of the sample. Regarding this clonotype: It has no known antigen specificity. No base quality values were provided; no much bigger clone lies one nucleotide off.

The paper's findings and limits, for the study overall: In both this cohort and an independent roughly 360-donor cohort, the cumulative frequency of public TCR beta family members distinguished carriers of CMV infection plus the relevant HLA type. The ex vivo response was dominated by HLA-C-restricted CMV-specific TCR beta clonotypes, which also provided the single most frequent clonotype in two of eight donors.

Interpreted using the paper, the treatment or condition label stands for: in vitro stimulation with specific CMV peptide epitopes to enrich CMV-specific T cells. V is pruned by 0 bases and J by 6 bases, leaving 7 bases of the junction without a gene match. The CDR3 starts with the cysteine, ends with the phenylalanine, and has 15 residues. Of the read, only the CDR3 DNA is kept; its 45 bases are in frame from base 1. The CDR1 and CDR2 encoded by the germline V gene (reference sequence) are DFQATT and SNEGSKA. The chain joins TRBV20-1 to TRBJ1-5; 8 of the junction bases match TRBD1. The sequence derives from a human donor in good health (CMV status not recorded). Some clones in this sample may be carry-over from other donors' samples. The source material was cultured CD8+ T cells from PBMCs, sampled from culture after CMV antigen stimulation. The CDR3 region has the sequence CSARDIAGGIQPQHF. The DNA is as follows: TGCAGTGCTAGAGATATAGCAGGGGGCATTCAGCCCCAGCATTTT.